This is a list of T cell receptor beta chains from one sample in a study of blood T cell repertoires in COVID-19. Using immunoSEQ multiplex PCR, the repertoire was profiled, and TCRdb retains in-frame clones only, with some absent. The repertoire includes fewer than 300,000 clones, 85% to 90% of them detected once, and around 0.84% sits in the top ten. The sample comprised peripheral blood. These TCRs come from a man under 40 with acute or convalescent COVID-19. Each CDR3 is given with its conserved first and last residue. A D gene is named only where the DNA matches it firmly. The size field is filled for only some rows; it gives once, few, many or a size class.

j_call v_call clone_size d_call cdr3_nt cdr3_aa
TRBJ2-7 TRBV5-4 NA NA TGTGCCAGCAGCTTGGAATTAGCGGCAACCTACGAGCAGTACTTC CASSLELAATYEQYF
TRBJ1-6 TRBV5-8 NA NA TGTGCCAGCAGCTTGGCCGGGGGGTACAATTCACCCCTCCACTTT CASSLAGGYNSPLHF
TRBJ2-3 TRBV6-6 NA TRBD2 TGTGCCAGCAGTCTCGGGACTAGCGGCGATACGCAGTATTTT CASSLGTSGDTQYF
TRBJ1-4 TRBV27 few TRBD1 TGTGCCAGCAGTTCGACAGGGGCCTATAATGAAAAACTGTTTTTT CASSSTGAYNEKLFF
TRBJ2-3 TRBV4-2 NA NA TGTGCCAGCAGCCCACCGGCAGATACGCAGTATTTT CASSPPADTQYF
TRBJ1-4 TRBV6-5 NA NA TGTGCCAGCAGGATACAGCTATACTTCGAAAAACTGTTTTTT CASRIQLYFEKLFF
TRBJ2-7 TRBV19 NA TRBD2 TGTGCCAGTAGTATCCTACCTAGCGGGAGCCACGAGCAGTACTTC CASSILPSGSHEQYF
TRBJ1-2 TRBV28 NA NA TGTGCCAGCAGTTTAGCCGTTGTGGTCAGAGCGGAAGGCTACACCTTC CASSLAVVVRAEGYTF
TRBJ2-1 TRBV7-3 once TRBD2 TGTGCCAGCACCGCGGGGGATGAGCAGTTCTTC CASTAGDEQFF
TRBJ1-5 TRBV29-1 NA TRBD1 TGCAGCGTGGGGACCGACAGGGTTCAGCATTTT CSVGTDRVQHF
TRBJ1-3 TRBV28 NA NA TGTGCCAGCACCCCCGCGGGGACTGGAAACACCATATATTTT CASTPAGTGNTIYF
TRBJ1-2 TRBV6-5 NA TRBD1 TGTGCCAGCAGTTATAGCAGGGGGTCTAACTATGGCTACACCTTC CASSYSRGSNYGYTF
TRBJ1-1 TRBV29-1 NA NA TGCAGCGGAGCTGGAGGGGAGAAGAACACTGAAGCTTTCTTT CSGAGGEKNTEAFF
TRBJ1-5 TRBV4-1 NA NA TGCGCCAGCAGCCAAGACGACAGGACTAATCAGCCCCAGCATTTT CASSQDDRTNQPQHF
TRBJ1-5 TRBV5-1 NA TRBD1 TGCGCCAGCAGCTGGGGGACAGGGGGAGATCAGCCCCAGCATTTT CASSWGTGGDQPQHF
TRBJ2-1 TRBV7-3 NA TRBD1 TGTGCCAGCAGCTTAGTTGATGACAGGGGATACAATGAGCAGTTCTTC CASSLVDDRGYNEQFF
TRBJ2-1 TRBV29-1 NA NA TGCAGCGTTGAGTTTGGTGGTGCAGGGTTGAATGAGCAGTTCTTC CSVEFGGAGLNEQFF
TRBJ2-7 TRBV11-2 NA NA TGTGCCAGCAGCTTGGGTTTAGGGCAGGGGTGGGGTACATTCTACGAGCAGTACTTC CASSLGLGQGWGTFYEQYF
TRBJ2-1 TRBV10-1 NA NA TGCGCCAGCAGTGAGTCGCCGGCCTTTCGGGTCTTGTCGGATGAGCAGTTCTTC CASSESPAFRVLSDEQFF
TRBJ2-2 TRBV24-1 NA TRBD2 TGTGCCACCAGTGACTTTCATACTAGCGGGATTACCGGGGAGCTGTTTTTT CATSDFHTSGITGELFF
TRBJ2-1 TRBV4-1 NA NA TGCGCCAGCACCCCCACTAGCTCAAGGGCGGACAATGAGCAGTTCTTC CASTPTSSRADNEQFF
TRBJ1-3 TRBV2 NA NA TGTGCCAGCAGGCTTAACAGGGAGCAGGGAAACACCATATATTTT CASRLNREQGNTIYF
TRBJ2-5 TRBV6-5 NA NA TGTGCCAGCATCAAAGGGGGAGGGAGAGAGACCCAGTACTTC CASIKGGGRETQYF
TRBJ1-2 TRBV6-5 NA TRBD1 TGTGCCAGCAGTCCCCAGGACAGGGGGCAGATTGGCTACACCTTC CASSPQDRGQIGYTF
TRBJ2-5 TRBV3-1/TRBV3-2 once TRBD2 TGTGCCAGCAGCCTTCGGGGGGGCCCGGAGACCCAGTACTTC CASSLRGGPETQYF
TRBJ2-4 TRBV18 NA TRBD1 TGTGCCAGCTCACCCCTGAGGACAGGACCTGTCTTAATAGCCAAAAACATTCAGTACTTC CASSPLRTGPVLIAKNIQYF
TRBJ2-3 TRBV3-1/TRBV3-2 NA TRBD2 TGTGCCAGCAGCCGACGTACCGGGACTAGCATCACAGATACGCAGTATTTT CASSRRTGTSITDTQYF
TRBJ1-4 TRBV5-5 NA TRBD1 TGTGCCAGCAGTACCCAGATAGGTGCACAGGGGCGAAAACTGTTTTTT CASSTQIGAQGRKLFF
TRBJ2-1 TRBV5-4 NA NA TGTGCCAGCAGTATGGGACAAGGGGCCTACAATGAGCAGTTCTTC CASSMGQGAYNEQFF
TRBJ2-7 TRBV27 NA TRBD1 TGTGCCAGCAGCCACTCGGGACAGACCTACGAGCAGTACTTC CASSHSGQTYEQYF
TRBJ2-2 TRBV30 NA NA TGTGCCTGGAGGCGGGCCTCGAACACCGGGGAGCTGTTTTTT CAWRRASNTGELFF
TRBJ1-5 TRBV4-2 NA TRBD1 TGTGCCAGCAGCCCCTCCCACCAGGGGGCGAGTCAGCCCCAGCATTTT CASSPSHQGASQPQHF
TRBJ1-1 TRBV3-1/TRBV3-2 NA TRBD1 TGTGCCAGCCGACAGGGTAGTAACACTGAAGCTTTCTTT CASRQGSNTEAFF
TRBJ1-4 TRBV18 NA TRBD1 TGTGCCAGCTCACCACGACAGGGGGGGAAAAATGAAAAACTGTTTTTT CASSPRQGGKNEKLFF
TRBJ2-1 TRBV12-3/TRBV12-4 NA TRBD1 TGTGCCAGCAGCAGGGGGCAGTTTGAGCAGTTCTTC CASSRGQFEQFF
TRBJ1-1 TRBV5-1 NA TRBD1 TGCGCCAGCAGCGGCATCGACAGGGGAACTGAAGCTTTCTTT CASSGIDRGTEAFF
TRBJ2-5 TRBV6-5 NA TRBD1 TGTGCCAGCAGCCCCGACAGGGAAACCCCCGTAACCCAGTACTTC CASSPDRETPVTQYF
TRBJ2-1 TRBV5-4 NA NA TGTGCCAGCAGCTTGGCCCACACCATACCCAACAATGAGCAGTTCTTC CASSLAHTIPNNEQFF
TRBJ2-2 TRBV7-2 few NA TGTGCCAGCAGCTTATTTGCGGGGCTCACCGGGGAGCTGTTTTTT CASSLFAGLTGELFF
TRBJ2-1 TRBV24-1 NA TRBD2 TGTGCCACCAGTGATTTCTCTAGCGGGAGAGATGAGCAGTTCTTC CATSDFSSGRDEQFF
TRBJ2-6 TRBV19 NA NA TGTGCCAGTAGTCCCGCGGGACTCCGTGACGGGGCCAACGTCCTGACTTTC CASSPAGLRDGANVLTF
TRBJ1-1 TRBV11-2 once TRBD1 TGTGCCAGCAGCTTAGTTCAGGGGGCGCGGGCTAAAGGCCCTGAAGCTTTCTTT CASSLVQGARAKGPEAFF
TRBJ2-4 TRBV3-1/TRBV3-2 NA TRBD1 TGTGCCAGCAGCCGACAGGGCGAAATAGCCAAAAACATTCAGTACTTC CASSRQGEIAKNIQYF
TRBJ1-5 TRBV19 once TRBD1 TGTGCCAGTAGTGTCGGACAGGGGTACAATCAGCCCCAGCATTTT CASSVGQGYNQPQHF
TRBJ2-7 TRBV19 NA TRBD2 TGTGCCAGTTCTACTAGCGGGAGCTTCAACGAGCAGTACTTC CASSTSGSFNEQYF
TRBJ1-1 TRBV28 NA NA TGTGCCAGCCTCAGGGGCAGTGTGAACACTGAAGCTTTCTTT CASLRGSVNTEAFF
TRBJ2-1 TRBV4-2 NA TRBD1 TGTGCCAGCAGCCAAGATAAAGACAGGGTCAACGGTGAGCAGTTCTTC CASSQDKDRVNGEQFF
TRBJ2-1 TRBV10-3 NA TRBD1 TGTGCCATCAGTGATACCACAGGGGGCGAGCAGTTCTTC CAISDTTGGEQFF
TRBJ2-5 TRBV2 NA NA TGTGCCAGCAGTGAGGACAGTCTGAGGGAGACCCAGTACTTC CASSEDSLRETQYF
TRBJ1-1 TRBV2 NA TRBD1 TGTGCCAGCACCTACGGAAATCAGGGGGCGCAGGCTGAAGCTTTCTTT CASTYGNQGAQAEAFF
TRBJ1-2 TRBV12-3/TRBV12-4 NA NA TGTGCCAGCAGTCGACAGGTCTATGGCTACACCTTC CASSRQVYGYTF
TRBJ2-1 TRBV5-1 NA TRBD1 TGCGCCAGCAGCTCATACGACAGGGTCAATGAGCAGTTCTTC CASSSYDRVNEQFF
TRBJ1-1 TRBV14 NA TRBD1 TGTGCCAGCAGACCGACAGGGGCCCCCTATGAAGCTTTCTTT CASRPTGAPYEAFF